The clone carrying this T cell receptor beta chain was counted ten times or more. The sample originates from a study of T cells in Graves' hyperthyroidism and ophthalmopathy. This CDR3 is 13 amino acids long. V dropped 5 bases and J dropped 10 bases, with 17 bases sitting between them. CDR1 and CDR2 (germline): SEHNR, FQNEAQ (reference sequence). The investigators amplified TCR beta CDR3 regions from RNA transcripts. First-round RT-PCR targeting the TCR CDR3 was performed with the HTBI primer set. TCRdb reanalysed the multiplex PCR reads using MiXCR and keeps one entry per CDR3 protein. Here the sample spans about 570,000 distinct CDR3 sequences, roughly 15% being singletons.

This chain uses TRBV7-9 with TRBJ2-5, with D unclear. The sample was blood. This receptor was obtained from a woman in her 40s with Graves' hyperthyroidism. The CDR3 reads CASSPTGLPVQYF. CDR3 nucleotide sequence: TGTGCCAGCAGCCCGACCGGTCTCCCGGTCCAGTACTTC. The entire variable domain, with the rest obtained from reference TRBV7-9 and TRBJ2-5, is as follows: DTGVSQNPRHKITKRGQNVTFRCDPISEHNRLYWYRQTLGQGPEFLTYFQNEAQLEKSRLLSDRFSAERPKGSFSTLEIQRTEQGDSAMYLCASSPTGLPVQYFGPGTRLLVL.